The sequence of this TCR beta chain was determined in a study of blood T cell dynamics during melanoma immunotherapy. Whole-study context: First-line therapy was either pembrolizumab or nivolumab with ipilimumab for metastatic melanoma.

Documented time point: week 3, after first cycle of checkpoint inhibitor. Blood was drawn before treatment and at week 3 after checkpoint blockade. At 12 weeks after first infusion, RECIST 1.1 defined response for most patients. Germline CDR1 is GTSNPN and CDR2 is SVGIG (reference sequence). This CDR3 is 12 amino acids long. Trimming cost V 0 bases and J 7 bases, with 9 bases left between them. TCRdb keeps only in-frame clones here, not all; method: immunoSEQ multiplex PCR. In the table there are over 10,000 clones, about 93% of which are singletons. The sequence came from a human donor with melanoma. The gene calls are TRBV30 and TRBJ1-2, with D unclear. The specimen comprised effector memory CD8+ T cells from blood, sampled from a patient treated with checkpoint blockade. CDR3 bases: TGTGCCTGGAGTGTAGGCCCGAGTGGCTACACCTTC. Protein product: CAWSVGPSGYTF.